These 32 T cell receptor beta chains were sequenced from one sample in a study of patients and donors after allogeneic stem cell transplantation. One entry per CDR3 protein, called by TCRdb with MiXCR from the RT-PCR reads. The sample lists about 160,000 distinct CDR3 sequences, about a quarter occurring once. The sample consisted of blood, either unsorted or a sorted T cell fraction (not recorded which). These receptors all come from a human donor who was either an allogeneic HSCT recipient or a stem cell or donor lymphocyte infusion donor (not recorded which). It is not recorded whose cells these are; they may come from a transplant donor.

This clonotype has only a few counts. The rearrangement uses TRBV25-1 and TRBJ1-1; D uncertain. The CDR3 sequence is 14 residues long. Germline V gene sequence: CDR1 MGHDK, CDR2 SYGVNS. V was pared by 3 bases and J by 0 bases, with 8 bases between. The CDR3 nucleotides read TGTGCCAGCAGTGATAGGTTTGTGAACACTGAAGCTTTCTTT. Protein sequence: CASSDRFVNTEAFF.

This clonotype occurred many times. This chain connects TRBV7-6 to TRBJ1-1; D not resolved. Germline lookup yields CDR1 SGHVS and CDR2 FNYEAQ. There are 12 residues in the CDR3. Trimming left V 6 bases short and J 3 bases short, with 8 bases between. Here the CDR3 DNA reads TGTGCCAGCAGTCCTGGGGACACTGAAGCTTTCTTT. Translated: CASSPGDTEAFF.

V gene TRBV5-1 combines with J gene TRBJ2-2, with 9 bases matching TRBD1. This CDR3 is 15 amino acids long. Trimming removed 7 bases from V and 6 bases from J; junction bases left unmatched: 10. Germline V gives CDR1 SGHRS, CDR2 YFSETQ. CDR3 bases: TGCGCCAGCGATACCGGGACAGGGTTGCCCGGGGAGCTGTTTTTT. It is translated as CASDTGTGLPGELFF. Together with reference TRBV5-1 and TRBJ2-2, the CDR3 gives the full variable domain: KAGVTQTPRYLIKTRGQQVTLSCSPISGHRSVSWYQQTPGQGLQFLFEYFSETQRNKGNFPGRFSGRQFSNSRSEMNVSTLELGDSALYLCASDTGTGLPGELFFGEGSRLTVL.

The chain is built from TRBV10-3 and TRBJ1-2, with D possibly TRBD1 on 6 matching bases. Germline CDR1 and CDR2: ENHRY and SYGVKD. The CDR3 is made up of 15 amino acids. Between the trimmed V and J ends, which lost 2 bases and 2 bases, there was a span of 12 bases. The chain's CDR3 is CAISEPLQGNYGYTF. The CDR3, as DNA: TGTGCCATCAGTGAGCCACTACAGGGAAACTATGGCTACACCTTC.

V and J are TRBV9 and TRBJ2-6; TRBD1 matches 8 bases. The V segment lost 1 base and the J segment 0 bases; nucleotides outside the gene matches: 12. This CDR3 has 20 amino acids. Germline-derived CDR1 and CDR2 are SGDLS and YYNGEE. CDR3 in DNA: TGTGCCAGCAGCGTAATTTCCCGACAGGGGAGGAACTCTGGGGCCAACGTCCTGACTTTC. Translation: CASSVISRQGRNSGANVLTF.

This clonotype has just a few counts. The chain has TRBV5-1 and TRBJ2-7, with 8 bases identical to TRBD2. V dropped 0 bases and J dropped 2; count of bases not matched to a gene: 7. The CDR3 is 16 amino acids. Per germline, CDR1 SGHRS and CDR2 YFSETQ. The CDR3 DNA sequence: TGCGCCAGCAGCTTGGGACTGCGGGGGGCGCCCTACGAGCAGTACTTC. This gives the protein CASSLGLRGAPYEQYF.

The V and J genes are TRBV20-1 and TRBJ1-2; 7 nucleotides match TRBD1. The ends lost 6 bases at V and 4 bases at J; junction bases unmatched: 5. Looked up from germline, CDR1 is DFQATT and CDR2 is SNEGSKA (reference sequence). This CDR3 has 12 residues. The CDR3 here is CSALTGVYGYTF. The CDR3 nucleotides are TGCAGTGCCCTTACAGGGGTCTATGGCTACACCTTC.

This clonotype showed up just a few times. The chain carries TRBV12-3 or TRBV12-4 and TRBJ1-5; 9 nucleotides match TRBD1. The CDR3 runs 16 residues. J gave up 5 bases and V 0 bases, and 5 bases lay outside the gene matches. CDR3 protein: CASSLATGGWDQPQHF. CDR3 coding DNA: TGTGCCAGCAGTTTAGCGACAGGGGGGTGGGATCAGCCCCAGCATTTT.

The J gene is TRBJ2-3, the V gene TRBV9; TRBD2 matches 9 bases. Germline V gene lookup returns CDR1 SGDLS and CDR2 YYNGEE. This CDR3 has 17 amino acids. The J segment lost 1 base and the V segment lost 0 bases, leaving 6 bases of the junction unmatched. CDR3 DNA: TGTGCCAGCAGCGTAGCCCTAGCGGGAAGCGGCACAGATACGCAGTATTTT. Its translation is CASSVALAGSGTDTQYF. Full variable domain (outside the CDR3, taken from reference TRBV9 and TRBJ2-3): DSGVTQTPKHLITATGQRVTLRCSPRSGDLSVYWYQQSLDQGLQFLIQYYNGEERAKGNILERFSAQQFPDLHSELNLSSLELGDSALYFCASSVALAGSGTDTQYFGPGTRLTVL.

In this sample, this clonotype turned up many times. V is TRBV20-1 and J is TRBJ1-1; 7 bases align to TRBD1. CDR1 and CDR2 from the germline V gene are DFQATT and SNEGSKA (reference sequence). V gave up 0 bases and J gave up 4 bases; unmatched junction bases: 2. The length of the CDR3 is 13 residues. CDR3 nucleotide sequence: TGCAGTGCTAGAGAGTACAGGGGCACTGAAGCTTTCTTT. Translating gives CSAREYRGTEAFF.

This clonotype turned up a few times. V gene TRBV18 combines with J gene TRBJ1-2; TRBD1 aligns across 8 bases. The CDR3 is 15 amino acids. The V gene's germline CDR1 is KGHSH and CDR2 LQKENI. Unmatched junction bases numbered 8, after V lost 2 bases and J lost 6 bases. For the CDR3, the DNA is TGTGCCAGCTCACCAAGACAGGGGAGTCCGGATGGCTACACCTTC. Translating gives CASSPRQGSPDGYTF.

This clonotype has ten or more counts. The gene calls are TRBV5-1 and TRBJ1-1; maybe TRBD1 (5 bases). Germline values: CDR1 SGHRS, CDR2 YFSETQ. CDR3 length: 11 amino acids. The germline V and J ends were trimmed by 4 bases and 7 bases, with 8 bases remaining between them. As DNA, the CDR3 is TGCGCCAGCAGCCGGGACGGTGAAGCTTTCTTT. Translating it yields CASSRDGEAFF.

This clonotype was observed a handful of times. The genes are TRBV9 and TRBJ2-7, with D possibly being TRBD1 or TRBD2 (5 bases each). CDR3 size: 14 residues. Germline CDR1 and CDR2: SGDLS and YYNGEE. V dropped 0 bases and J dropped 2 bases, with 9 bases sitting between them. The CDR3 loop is CASSVAQGPYEQYF. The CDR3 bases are TGTGCCAGCAGCGTAGCGCAGGGACCCTACGAGCAGTACTTC. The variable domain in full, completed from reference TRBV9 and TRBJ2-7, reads DSGVTQTPKHLITATGQRVTLRCSPRSGDLSVYWYQQSLDQGLQFLIQYYNGEERAKGNILERFSAQQFPDLHSELNLSSLELGDSALYFCASSVAQGPYEQYFGPGTRLTVT.

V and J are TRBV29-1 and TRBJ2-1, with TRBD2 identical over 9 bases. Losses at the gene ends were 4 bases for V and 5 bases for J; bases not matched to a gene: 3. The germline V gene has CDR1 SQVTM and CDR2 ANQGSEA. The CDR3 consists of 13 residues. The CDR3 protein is CSVGLAGHNEQFF. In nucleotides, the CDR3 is TGCAGCGTTGGCCTAGCGGGACACAATGAGCAGTTCTTC.

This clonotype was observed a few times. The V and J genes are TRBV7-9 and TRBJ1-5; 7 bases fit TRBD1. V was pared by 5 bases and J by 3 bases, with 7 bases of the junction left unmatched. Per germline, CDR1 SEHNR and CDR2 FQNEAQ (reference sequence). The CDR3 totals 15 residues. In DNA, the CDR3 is TGTGCCAGCAGCGCCGGGACAGCTTCCAATCAGCCCCAGCATTTT. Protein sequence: CASSAGTASNQPQHF.

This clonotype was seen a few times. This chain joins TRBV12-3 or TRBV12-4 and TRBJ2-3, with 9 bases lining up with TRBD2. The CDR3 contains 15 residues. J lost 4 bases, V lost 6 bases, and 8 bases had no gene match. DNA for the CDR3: TGTGCCAGCAGCCCTAGGGCGGGAGGGCCAGATACGCAGTATTTT. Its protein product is CASSPRAGGPDTQYF.

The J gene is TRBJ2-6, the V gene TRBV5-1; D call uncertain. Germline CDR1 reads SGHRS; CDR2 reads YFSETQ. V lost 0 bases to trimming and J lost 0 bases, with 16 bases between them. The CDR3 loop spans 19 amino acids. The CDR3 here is CASSLVAGFALSGANVLTF. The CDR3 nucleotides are TGCGCCAGCAGCTTGGTGGCTGGGTTTGCCCTCTCTGGGGCCAACGTCCTGACTTTC.

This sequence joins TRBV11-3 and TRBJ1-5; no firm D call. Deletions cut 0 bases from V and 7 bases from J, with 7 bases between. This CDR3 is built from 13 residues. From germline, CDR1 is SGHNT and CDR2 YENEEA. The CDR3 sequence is CASSLDGRQPQHF. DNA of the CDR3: TGTGCCAGCAGCTTAGATGGCCGACAGCCCCAGCATTTT.

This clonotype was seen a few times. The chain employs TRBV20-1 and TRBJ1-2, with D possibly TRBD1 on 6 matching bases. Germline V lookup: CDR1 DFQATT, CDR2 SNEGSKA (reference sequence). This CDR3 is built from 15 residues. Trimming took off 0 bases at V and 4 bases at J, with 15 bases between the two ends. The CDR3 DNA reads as TGCAGTGCTAGAGACCTGGACAGCCCTCTCTATGGCTACACCTTC. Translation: CSARDLDSPLYGYTF.

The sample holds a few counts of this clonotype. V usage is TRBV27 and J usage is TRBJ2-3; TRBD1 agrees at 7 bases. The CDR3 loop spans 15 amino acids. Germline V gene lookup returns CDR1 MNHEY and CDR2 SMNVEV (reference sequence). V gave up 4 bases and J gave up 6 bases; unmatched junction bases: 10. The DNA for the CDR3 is TGTGCCAGCAGTTCCTCGAGGGACAGCCCTGATACGCAGTATTTT. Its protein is CASSSSRDSPDTQYF.

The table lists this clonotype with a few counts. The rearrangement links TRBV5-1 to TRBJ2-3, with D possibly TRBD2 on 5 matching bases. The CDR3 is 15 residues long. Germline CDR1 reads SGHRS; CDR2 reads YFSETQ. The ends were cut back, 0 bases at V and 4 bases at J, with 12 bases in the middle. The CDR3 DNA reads TGCGCCAGCAGCTTGGCCACTAGTCAGCCAGATACGCAGTATTTT. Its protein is CASSLATSQPDTQYF.

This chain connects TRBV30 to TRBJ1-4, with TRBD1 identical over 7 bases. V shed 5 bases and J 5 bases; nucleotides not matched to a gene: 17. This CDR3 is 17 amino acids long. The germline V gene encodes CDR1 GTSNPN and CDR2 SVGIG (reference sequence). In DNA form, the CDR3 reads TGTGCCTGGGATCAGGGAGATCTCCGCAGGGGGAATGAAAAACTGTTTTTT. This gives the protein CAWDQGDLRRGNEKLFF.

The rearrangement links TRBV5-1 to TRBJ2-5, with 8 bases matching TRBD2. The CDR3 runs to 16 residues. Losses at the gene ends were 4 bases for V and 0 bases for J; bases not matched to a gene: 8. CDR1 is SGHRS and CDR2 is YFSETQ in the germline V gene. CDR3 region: CASSPRAGGHQETQYF. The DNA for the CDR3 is TGCGCCAGCAGCCCGCGGGCGGGGGGACACCAAGAGACCCAGTACTTC.

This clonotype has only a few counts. CDR3 DNA: TGTGCCAGCAGCTTAGCGTATGGGACACATGAAAAACTGTTTTTT. It specifies CASSLAYGTHEKLFF. The chain couples TRBV7-9 to TRBJ1-4; perhaps TRBD1 as D (6 bases). The germline CDR1 and CDR2 sequences are SEHNR and FQNEAQ (reference sequence). The CDR3 is 15 amino acids. V lost 0 bases and J 6 bases, leaving 11 bases between the germline ends.

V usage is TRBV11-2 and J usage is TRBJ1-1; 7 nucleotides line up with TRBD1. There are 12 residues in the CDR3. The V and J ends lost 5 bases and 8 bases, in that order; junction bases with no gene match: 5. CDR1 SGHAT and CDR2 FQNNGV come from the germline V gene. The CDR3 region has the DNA TGTGCCAGCAGCCCTCGGGACAGAGAAGCTTTCTTT. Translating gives CASSPRDREAFF.

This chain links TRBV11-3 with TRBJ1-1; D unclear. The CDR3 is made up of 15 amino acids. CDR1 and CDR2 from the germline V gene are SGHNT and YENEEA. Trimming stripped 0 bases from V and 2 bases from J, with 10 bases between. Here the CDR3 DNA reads TGTGCCAGCAGCTTAGATCCGACGTCCAACACTGAAGCTTTCTTT. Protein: CASSLDPTSNTEAFF.

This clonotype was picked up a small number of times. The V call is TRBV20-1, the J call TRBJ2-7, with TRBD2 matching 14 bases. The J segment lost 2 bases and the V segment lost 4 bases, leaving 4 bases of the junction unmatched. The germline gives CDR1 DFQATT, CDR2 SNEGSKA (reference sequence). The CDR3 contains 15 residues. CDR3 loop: CSAKGLAGEPYEQYF. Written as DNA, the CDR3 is TGCAGTGCTAAGGGACTAGCGGGAGAACCCTACGAGCAGTACTTC.

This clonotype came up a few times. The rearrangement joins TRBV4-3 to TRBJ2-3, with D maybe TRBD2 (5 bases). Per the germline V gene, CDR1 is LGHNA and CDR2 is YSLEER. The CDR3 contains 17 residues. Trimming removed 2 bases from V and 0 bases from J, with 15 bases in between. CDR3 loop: CASSQRPLGSSTDTQYF. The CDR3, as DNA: TGCGCCAGCAGCCAAAGGCCACTAGGATCTAGCACAGATACGCAGTATTTT.

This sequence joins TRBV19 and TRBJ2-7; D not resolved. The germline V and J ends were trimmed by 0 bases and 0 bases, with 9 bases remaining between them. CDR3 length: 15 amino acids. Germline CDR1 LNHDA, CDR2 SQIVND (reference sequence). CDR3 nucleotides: TGTGCCAGTAGTATAGAGAACAGTTACTCCTACGAGCAGTACTTC. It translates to CASSIENSYSYEQYF.

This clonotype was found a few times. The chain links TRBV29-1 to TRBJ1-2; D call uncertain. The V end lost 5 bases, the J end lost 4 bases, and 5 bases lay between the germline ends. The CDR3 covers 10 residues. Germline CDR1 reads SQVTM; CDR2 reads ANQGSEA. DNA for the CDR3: TGCAGCGTTAAAGGCTATGGCTACACCTTC. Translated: CSVKGYGYTF.

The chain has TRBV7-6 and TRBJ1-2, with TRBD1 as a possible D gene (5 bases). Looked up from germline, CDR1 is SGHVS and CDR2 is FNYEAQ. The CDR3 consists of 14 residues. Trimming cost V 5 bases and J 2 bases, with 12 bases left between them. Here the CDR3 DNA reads TGTGCCAGCAGCCCCATTGACAGAAACTATGGCTACACCTTC. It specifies CASSPIDRNYGYTF.

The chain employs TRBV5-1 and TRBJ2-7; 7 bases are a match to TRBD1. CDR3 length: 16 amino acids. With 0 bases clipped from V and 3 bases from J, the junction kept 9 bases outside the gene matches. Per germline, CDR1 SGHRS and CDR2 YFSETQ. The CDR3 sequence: CASSLDPQGSLYEQYF. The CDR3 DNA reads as TGCGCCAGCAGCTTGGACCCACAGGGGTCCCTCTACGAGCAGTACTTC.